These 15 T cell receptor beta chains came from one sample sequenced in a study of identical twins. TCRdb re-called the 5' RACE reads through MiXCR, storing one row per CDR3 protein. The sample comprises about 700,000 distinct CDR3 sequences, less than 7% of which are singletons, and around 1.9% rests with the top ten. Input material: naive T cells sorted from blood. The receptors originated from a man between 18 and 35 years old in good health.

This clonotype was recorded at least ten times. CDR3 amino acids: CASSLSVNSNQPQHF. CDR3 sequence (DNA): TGTGCCAGCAGTTTGAGTGTAAATAGCAATCAGCCCCAGCATTTT. The V and J genes are TRBV12-3 or TRBV12-4 and TRBJ1-5; no definite D call. The V end was cut by 3 bases, the J end by 0 bases, with 9 bases between. This CDR3 is built from 15 residues.

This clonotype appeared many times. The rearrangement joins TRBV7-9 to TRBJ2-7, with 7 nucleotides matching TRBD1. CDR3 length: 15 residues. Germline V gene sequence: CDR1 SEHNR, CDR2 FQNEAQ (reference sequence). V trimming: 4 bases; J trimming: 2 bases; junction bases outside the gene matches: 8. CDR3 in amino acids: CASSSTGDMAYEQYF. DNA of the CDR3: TGTGCCAGCAGCTCAACAGGGGACATGGCCTACGAGCAGTACTTC.

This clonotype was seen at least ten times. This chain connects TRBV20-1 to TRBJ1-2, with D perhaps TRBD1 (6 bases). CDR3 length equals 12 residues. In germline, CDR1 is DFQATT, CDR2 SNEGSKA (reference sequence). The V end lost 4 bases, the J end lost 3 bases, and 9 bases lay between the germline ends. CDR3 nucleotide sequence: TGCAGTGCTATGCCAGGGGACTATGGCTACACCTTC. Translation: CSAMPGDYGYTF.

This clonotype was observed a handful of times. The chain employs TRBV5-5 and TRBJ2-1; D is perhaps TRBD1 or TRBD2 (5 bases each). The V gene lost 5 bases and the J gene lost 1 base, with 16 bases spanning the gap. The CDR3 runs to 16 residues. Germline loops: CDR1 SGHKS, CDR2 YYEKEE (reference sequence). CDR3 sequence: CASRLAGTLSYNEQFF. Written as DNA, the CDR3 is TGTGCCAGCAGACTGGCTGGGACGCTTTCCTACAATGAGCAGTTCTTC.

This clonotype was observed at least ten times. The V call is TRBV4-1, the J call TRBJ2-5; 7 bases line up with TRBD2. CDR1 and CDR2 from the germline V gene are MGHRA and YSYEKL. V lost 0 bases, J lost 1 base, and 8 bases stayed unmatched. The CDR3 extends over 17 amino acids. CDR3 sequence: CASSQDPSGAPQETQYF. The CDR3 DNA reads TGCGCCAGCAGCCAAGATCCTAGCGGAGCCCCCCAAGAGACCCAGTACTTC.

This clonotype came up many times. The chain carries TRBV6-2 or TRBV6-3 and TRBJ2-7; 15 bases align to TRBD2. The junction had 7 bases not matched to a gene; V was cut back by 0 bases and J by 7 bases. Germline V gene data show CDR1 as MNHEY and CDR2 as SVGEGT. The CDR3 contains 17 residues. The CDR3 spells CASSYSTGLAGGKEQYF. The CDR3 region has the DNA TGTGCCAGCAGTTACTCGACGGGACTAGCGGGAGGAAAAGAGCAGTACTTC.

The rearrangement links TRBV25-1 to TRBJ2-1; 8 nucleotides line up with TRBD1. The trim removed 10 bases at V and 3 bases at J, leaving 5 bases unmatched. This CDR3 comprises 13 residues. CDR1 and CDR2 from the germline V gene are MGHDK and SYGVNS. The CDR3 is CATYTGGYNEQFF. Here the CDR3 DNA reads TGTGCCACTTACACAGGGGGCTACAATGAGCAGTTCTTC.

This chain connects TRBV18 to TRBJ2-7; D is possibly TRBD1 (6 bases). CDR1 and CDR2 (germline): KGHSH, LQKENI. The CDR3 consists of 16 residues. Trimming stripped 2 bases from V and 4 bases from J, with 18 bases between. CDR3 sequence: CASSPTQLEQGYEQYV. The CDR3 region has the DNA TGTGCCAGCTCACCAACGCAACTCGAACAGGGATACGAGCAGTACGTC.

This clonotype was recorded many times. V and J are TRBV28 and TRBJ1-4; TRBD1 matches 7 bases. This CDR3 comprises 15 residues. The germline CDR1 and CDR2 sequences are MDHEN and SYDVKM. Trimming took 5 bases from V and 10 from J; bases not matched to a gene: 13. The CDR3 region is CASSLQGIASRKLFF. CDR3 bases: TGTGCCAGCAGTCTACAGGGGATAGCTTCCCGAAAACTGTTTTTT.

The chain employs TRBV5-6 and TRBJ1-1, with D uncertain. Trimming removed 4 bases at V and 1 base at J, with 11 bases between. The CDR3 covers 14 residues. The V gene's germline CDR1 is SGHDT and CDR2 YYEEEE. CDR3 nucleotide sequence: TGTGCCAGCAGCGTCGTTGTCACGAACACTGAAGCTTTCTTT. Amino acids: CASSVVVTNTEAFF. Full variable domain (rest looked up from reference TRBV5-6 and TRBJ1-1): DAGVTQSPTHLIKTRGQQVTLRCSPKSGHDTVSWYQQALGQGPQFIFQYYEEEERQRGNFPDRFSGHQFPNYSSELNVNALLLGDSALYLCASSVVVTNTEAFFGQGTRLTVV.

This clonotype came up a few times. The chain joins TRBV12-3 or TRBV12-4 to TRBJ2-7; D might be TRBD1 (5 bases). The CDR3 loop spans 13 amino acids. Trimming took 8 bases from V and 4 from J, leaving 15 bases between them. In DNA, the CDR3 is TGTGCCAGCCGCCCTGGGGCGGTATACGAGCAGTACTTC. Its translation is CASRPGAVYEQYF.

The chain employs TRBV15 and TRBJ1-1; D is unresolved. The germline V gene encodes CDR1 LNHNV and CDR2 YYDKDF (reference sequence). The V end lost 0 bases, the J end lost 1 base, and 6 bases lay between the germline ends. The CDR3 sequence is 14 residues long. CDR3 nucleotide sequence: TGTGCCACCAGCAGAGATATTACGAACACTGAAGCTTTCTTT. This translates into CATSRDITNTEAFF.

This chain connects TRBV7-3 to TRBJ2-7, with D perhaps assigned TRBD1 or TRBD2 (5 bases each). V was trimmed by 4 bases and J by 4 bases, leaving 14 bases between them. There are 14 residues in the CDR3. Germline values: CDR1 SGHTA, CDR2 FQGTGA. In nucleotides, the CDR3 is TGTGCCAGCAGCTCCCAGCCGGGACCTTACGAGCAGTACTTC. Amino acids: CASSSQPGPYEQYF.

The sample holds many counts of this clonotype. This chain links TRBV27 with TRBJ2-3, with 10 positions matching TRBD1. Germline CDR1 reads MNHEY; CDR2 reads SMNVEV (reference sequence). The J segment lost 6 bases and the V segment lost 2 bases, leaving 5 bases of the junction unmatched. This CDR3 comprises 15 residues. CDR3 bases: TGTGCCAGCAGTTTAGTGGGGACAGGGGTCGATACGCAGTATTTT. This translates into CASSLVGTGVDTQYF.

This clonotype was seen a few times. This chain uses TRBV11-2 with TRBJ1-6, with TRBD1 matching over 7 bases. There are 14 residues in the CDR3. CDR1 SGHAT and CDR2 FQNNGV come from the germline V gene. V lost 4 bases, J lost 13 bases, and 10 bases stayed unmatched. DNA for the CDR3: TGTGCCAGCAGCTCGCTACAGGGGTCGGGGCCCCTCCACTTT. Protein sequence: CASSSLQGSGPLHF.